This T cell receptor beta chain was identified in a study of blood T cell repertoires in COVID-19. As for the study in general: Acute and convalescent COVID-19 specimens originated in the United States, Italy and Spain. Sources were T cells, B-cell-depleted T cells, or PBMCs; the material itself was cDNA or gDNA.

Some clones are missing from TCRdb's copy, which holds only in-frame ones; the method was immunoSEQ multiplex PCR. The top ten clones hold 4.5% to 7% of a sample with around 200,000 clones, over 60% of them seen once. Trimming removed 4 bases at V and 7 bases at J, with 18 bases between. Germline V CDR1 and CDR2: SGHNT, YYREEE (reference sequence). The CDR3 is 14 residues long. This receptor was obtained from a woman in her 70s with acute or convalescent COVID-19. The J gene is TRBJ2-7, the V gene TRBV5-4, with D possibly matching TRBD1 (6 bases). Source material: peripheral blood. The CDR3: CASSLRAGAGEQYF. In DNA form, the CDR3 reads TGTGCCAGCAGCCTACGGGCAGGGGCTGGGGAGCAGTACTTC. Based on the CDR3 plus reference TRBV5-4 and TRBJ2-7, the full variable domain is ETGVTQSPTHLIKTRGQQVTLRCSSQSGHNTVSWYQQALGQGPQFIFQYYREEENGRGNFPPRFSGLQFPNYSSELNVNALELDDSALYLCASSLRAGAGEQYFGPGTRLTVT.